The 21 T cell receptor beta chains below come from one sample, sequenced in a study of Graves' ophthalmopathy and Graves' hyperthyroidism. Beta-chain TCR CDR3 regions were amplified from RNA transcripts. RT-PCR in the first round used HTBI primers; a second-round multiplex PCR followed. TCRdb passed the multiplex PCR reads through MiXCR, listing each CDR3 protein once. Here the sample spans about 500,000 distinct CDR3 sequences, around an eighth being singletons. The sample was blood. The source is a woman between 25 and 40 years old with Graves' ophthalmopathy.

Only a few counts were recorded for this clonotype. The chain carries TRBV6-1 and TRBJ2-5; 8 positions match TRBD1. The CDR3 consists of 15 residues. Germline V gene sequence: CDR1 MNHNS, CDR2 SASEGT. The junction had 8 bases not matched to a gene; V was cut back by 4 bases and J by 4 bases. CDR3 sequence (DNA): TGTGCCAGCAGTGGAGAGGCAGGGGGCCCAGAGACCCAGTACTTC. Its protein product is CASSGEAGGPETQYF.

The chain employs TRBV19 and TRBJ2-7; no definite D call. The V end lost 3 bases, the J end lost 0 bases, and 12 bases lay between the germline ends. Germline-derived CDR1 and CDR2 are LNHDA and SQIVND (reference sequence). This CDR3 spans 15 amino acids. Here the CDR3 DNA reads TGTGCCAGTAGTATCACGATCGGTGTCTCCTACGAGCAGTACTTC. Protein product: CASSITIGVSYEQYF. The full variable domain, completed using reference TRBV19 and TRBJ2-7, is DGGITQSPKYLFRKEGQNVTLSCEQNLNHDAMYWYRQDPGQGLRLIYYSQIVNDFQKGDIAEGYSVSREKKESFPLTVTSAQKNPTAFYLCASSITIGVSYEQYFGPGTRLTVT.

This clonotype was counted ten times or more. The CDR3 protein is CSADTTKSYGYTF. CDR3 bases: TGCAGTGCTGATACGACAAAGAGCTATGGCTACACCTTC. J is TRBJ1-2 and V is TRBV20-1; unclear D gene. Trimming took 5 bases from V and 4 from J, leaving 14 bases between them. Germline V gene sequence: CDR1 DFQATT, CDR2 SNEGSKA (reference sequence). CDR3 length: 13 residues.

This clonotype was detected a few times. The chain carries TRBV30 and TRBJ1-2, with D unclear. Germline V gives CDR1 GTSNPN, CDR2 SVGIG (reference sequence). The CDR3 contains 13 residues. Trimming stripped 0 bases from V and 6 bases from J, with 11 bases between. In DNA form, the CDR3 reads TGTGCCTGGAGTGTAAGGGCAGTTCATGGCTACACCTTC. Its protein product is CAWSVRAVHGYTF.

This clonotype was detected many times. V is TRBV13 and J is TRBJ2-7; 7 positions match TRBD1. CDR3 length: 20 residues. CDR1 PRHDT and CDR2 FYEKMQ come from the germline V gene (reference sequence). V was clipped by 6 bases and J by 3 bases; unmatched bases: 26. CDR3 in amino acids: CASSLRPPGQPIPLGYEQYF. CDR3 sequence (DNA): TGTGCCAGCAGTCTTAGGCCCCCGGGACAGCCGATACCCCTAGGCTACGAGCAGTACTTC. Drawing the rest from reference TRBV13 and TRBJ2-7, the complete variable domain is AAGVIQSPRHLIKEKRETATLKCYPIPRHDTVYWYQQGPGQDPQFLISFYEKMQSDKGSIPDRFSAQQFSDYHSELNMSSLELGDSALYFCASSLRPPGQPIPLGYEQYFGPGTRLTVT.

This clonotype was counted at least ten times. The V call is TRBV13, the J call TRBJ2-7; 7 nucleotides line up with TRBD2. The J segment lost 6 bases and the V segment lost 5 bases, leaving 7 bases of the junction unmatched. Germline V gene data show CDR1 as PRHDT and CDR2 as FYEKMQ (reference sequence). The CDR3 runs to 13 residues. As DNA, the CDR3 is TGTGCCAGCAGCCTTACTAGCGAGTCCGAGCAGTACTTC. Protein sequence: CASSLTSESEQYF.

This clonotype was seen more than once but under ten times. The genes are TRBV20-1 and TRBJ2-7; a weak D match, TRBD1 (6 bases). The CDR3 sequence is 13 residues long. CDR1 and CDR2 (germline): DFQATT, SNEGSKA (reference sequence). V lost 6 bases and J lost 3, with 15 bases in between. The CDR3 DNA sequence: TGCAGTGCCTCCGGGACAACCCTCTACGAGCAGTACTTC. Its translation is CSASGTTLYEQYF.

This chain uses TRBV12-3 or TRBV12-4 with TRBJ1-6, with D unresolved. The CDR3 length is 12 residues. V lost 5 bases and J 9 bases, leaving 8 bases between the germline ends. The CDR3 sequence is CASSTRTSPLHF. Here the CDR3 DNA reads TGTGCCAGCAGTACCCGGACTTCACCCCTCCACTTT.

This clonotype was seen only once. V is TRBV12-3 or TRBV12-4 and J is TRBJ1-5; 8 nucleotides agree with TRBD1. Trimming removed 5 bases from V and 6 bases from J; junction bases left unmatched: 6. The CDR3 consists of 14 residues. CDR3: CASSPRGRLQPQHF. Written as DNA, the CDR3 is TGTGCCAGCAGTCCCAGGGGGCGACTTCAGCCCCAGCATTTT.

In this sample, this clonotype turned up many times. DNA for the CDR3: TGTGCCAGCAGTGAATCTCCGGGACAGGGTTGGACTGAAGCTTTCTTT. Its protein is CASSESPGQGWTEAFF. The chain recombines TRBV6-1 with TRBJ1-1; 9 nucleotides match TRBD1. V dropped 2 bases and J dropped 5; count of bases not matched to a gene: 9. The CDR3 spans 16 residues. Germline V gene sequence: CDR1 MNHNS, CDR2 SASEGT.

This clonotype was recorded at least ten times. DNA of the CDR3: TGCGCCAGCAGCTCTAGCGGGATCAACGAGGGCAAAAACATTCAGTACTTC. This codes for CASSSSGINEGKNIQYF. The chain employs TRBV5-1 and TRBJ2-4; 9 bases are a match to TRBD2. Unmatched junction bases numbered 10, after V lost 3 bases and J lost 3 bases. Germline lookup yields CDR1 SGHRS and CDR2 YFSETQ. This CDR3 has 17 residues.

This clonotype showed up many times. The chain has TRBV7-8 and TRBJ1-1; D is undetermined. Trimming pared 8 bases from V and 5 bases from J, leaving 18 bases between. Looked up from germline, CDR1 is SGHVS and CDR2 is FQNEAQ. The CDR3 is 14 residues long. The CDR3 loop is CASRPGGYGTEAFF. CDR3 DNA sequence: TGTGCCAGCCGCCCCGGCGGCTATGGAACTGAAGCTTTCTTT.

This clonotype was observed at least ten times. The chain is built from TRBV5-1 and TRBJ2-7; 7 bases are shared with TRBD1. Germline-derived CDR1 and CDR2 are SGHRS and YFSETQ. V lost 4 bases and J lost 0; bases outside the gene matches: 10. The CDR3 runs 16 residues. The CDR3 protein is CASSLTGTVASYEQYF. CDR3 nucleotides: TGCGCCAGCAGCCTGACCGGGACAGTAGCCTCCTACGAGCAGTACTTC.

The CDR3 sequence is CASSLSQGRGHEQYF. CDR3 nucleotide sequence: TGTGCCAGCAGTTTATCTCAGGGCAGGGGCCACGAGCAGTACTTC. This chain joins TRBV27 and TRBJ2-7, with a possible D match to TRBD1 (6 bases). The CDR3 has 15 residues. The germline V and J ends were trimmed by 0 bases and 5 bases, with 14 bases remaining between them. The germline CDR1 and CDR2 sequences are MNHEY and SMNVEV (reference sequence).

This clonotype has at least ten counts. A much larger clone sits a single nucleotide away, making a read error possible. This chain links TRBV6-5 with TRBJ2-7; the D gene is possibly TRBD2 (6 bases). This CDR3 comprises 16 residues. Germline CDR1 reads MNHEY; CDR2 reads SVGAGI. V was pared by 5 bases and J by 3 bases, with 20 bases between. CDR3 bases: TGTGCCAGCAGTCACGATAGACTAGTCGGGTACTACGAGCAGTACTTC. Amino acid sequence: CASSHDRLVGYYEQYF.

This clonotype was counted ten times or more. The CDR3 coding sequence is TGTGCCAGCAGTTCCGCCCATGTCTACGAGCAGTACTTC. Protein sequence: CASSSAHVYEQYF. The gene calls are TRBV27 and TRBJ2-7; D is undetermined. The V and J ends lost 4 bases and 3 bases respectively, with 10 bases between them. Germline lookup yields CDR1 MNHEY and CDR2 SMNVEV (reference sequence). The CDR3 covers 13 residues.

This clonotype was counted many times. The CDR3 nucleotides read TGTGCCAGCGGAGGGGACTCCTACGAGCAGTACTTC. Protein sequence: CASGGDSYEQYF. The chain recombines TRBV12-3 or TRBV12-4 with TRBJ2-7; D might be TRBD2 (6 bases). CDR3 length equals 12 residues. V lost 8 bases, J lost 0 bases, and 8 bases lay in between.

This clonotype was observed a handful of times. The chain couples TRBV7-8 to TRBJ1-6; 7 bases agree with TRBD1. The V and J ends lost 5 bases and 7 bases, in that order; junction bases with no gene match: 8. Per the germline V gene, CDR1 is SGHVS and CDR2 is FQNEAQ. This CDR3 has 15 residues. The CDR3: CASSGPGGPNSPLHF. In DNA, the CDR3 is TGTGCCAGCAGCGGCCCAGGGGGGCCCAATTCACCCCTCCACTTT.

At least ten counts were recorded for this clonotype. The chain has TRBV20-1 and TRBJ1-2; 9 bases are shared with TRBD1. The CDR3 totals 13 residues. Germline lookup yields CDR1 DFQATT and CDR2 SNEGSKA (reference sequence). The ends lost 6 bases at V and 8 bases at J; junction bases unmatched: 10. CDR3 sequence: CSATPGQGLGYTF. DNA for the CDR3: TGCAGTGCAACCCCGGGACAGGGTCTGGGCTACACCTTC.

The chain carries TRBV6-2 or TRBV6-3 and TRBJ1-2; TRBD1 might be the D (5 bases). The CDR3 is made up of 13 amino acids. Deletions cut 5 bases from V and 3 bases from J, with 10 bases between. Germline CDR1 and CDR2: MNHEY and SVGEGT. The CDR3 loop is CASSKTVDYGYTF. In DNA form, the CDR3 reads TGTGCCAGCAGTAAGACAGTGGACTATGGCTACACCTTC.

This clonotype appeared a few times. This chain links TRBV4-1 with TRBJ2-5; no reliable D call. Germline assignment: CDR1 MGHRA and CDR2 YSYEKL. This CDR3 has 15 residues. Trimming removed 3 bases from V and 2 bases from J, with 13 bases in between. The CDR3 spells CASSHPGEGQETQYF. The DNA of the CDR3 is TGCGCCAGCAGCCACCCAGGAGAAGGACAAGAGACCCAGTACTTC.